This T cell receptor beta chain was sequenced during a study of identical twins. A universal primer binding site was introduced by template switching. The final cDNA contained unique molecular identifiers. TCRdb itself ran the 5' RACE reads through MiXCR, one entry per CDR3 protein. The sample records 1.5 million or so distinct CDR3 sequences, about 31% being singletons. Trimming took 7 bases from V and 0 from J; bases not matched to a gene: 4. CDR3 size: 15 residues. Germline assignment: CDR1 MDHEN and CDR2 SYDVKM. Comment on this clonotype: The antigen is not known.

Whole-study findings and limits: Carriage of fewer insertions was seen in abundant cord blood beta clonotypes, whereas memory repertoires showed none.

The genes are TRBV28 and TRBJ2-4; TRBD2 aligns across 9 bases. Sequencing was carried out using cord blood. The receptor was isolated from a newborn girl in good health. The DNA for the CDR3 is TGTGCCAGCACCACACTAGCGGGAGCCAAAAACATTCAGTACTTC. The encoded protein is CASTTLAGAKNIQYF. Using reference TRBV28 and TRBJ2-4 for the parts outside the CDR3, the full variable domain is DVKVTQSSRYLVKRTGEKVFLECVQDMDHENMFWYRQDPGLGLRLIYFSYDVKMKEKGDIPEGYSVSREKKERFSLILESASTNQTSMYLCASTTLAGAKNIQYFGAGTRLSVL.